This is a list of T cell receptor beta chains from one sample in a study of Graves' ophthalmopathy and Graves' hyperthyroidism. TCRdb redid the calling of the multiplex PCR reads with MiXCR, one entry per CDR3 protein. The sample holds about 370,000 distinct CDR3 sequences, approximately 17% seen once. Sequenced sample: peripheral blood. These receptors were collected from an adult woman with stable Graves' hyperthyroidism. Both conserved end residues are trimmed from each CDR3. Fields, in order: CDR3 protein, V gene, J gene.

CDR3aa: ATGSSGSGNQPQH
v_gene: TRBV24-1
j_gene: TRBJ1-5

CDR3aa: ASHRAGRADTQY
v_gene: TRBV12-3/TRBV12-4
j_gene: TRBJ2-3

CDR3aa: ASSQGEPYGYT
v_gene: TRBV4-1
j_gene: TRBJ1-2

CDR3aa: ASSSGQGRYYGYT
v_gene: TRBV11-2
j_gene: TRBJ1-2

CDR3aa: ASSLESVEGAGAF
v_gene: TRBV5-1
j_gene: TRBJ1-1

CDR3aa: SATKGSVPYEQY
v_gene: TRBV20-1
j_gene: TRBJ2-7

CDR3aa: ASSAYSVSPYEQY
v_gene: TRBV5-1
j_gene: TRBJ2-7

CDR3aa: ASTYLGYGYT
v_gene: TRBV28
j_gene: TRBJ1-2

CDR3aa: ATSDAGAKTNYEQY
v_gene: TRBV24-1
j_gene: TRBJ2-7

CDR3aa: ATSETTANYGYT
v_gene: TRBV24-1
j_gene: TRBJ1-2

CDR3aa: ASSDEGQGYGYT
v_gene: TRBV5-1
j_gene: TRBJ1-2

CDR3aa: ASSYGSRETYEQY
v_gene: TRBV6-5
j_gene: TRBJ2-7

CDR3aa: ASSPNGLAGGYEQY
v_gene: TRBV19
j_gene: TRBJ2-7

CDR3aa: AVRVDYGYT
v_gene: TRBV10-3
j_gene: TRBJ1-2

CDR3aa: ASSANTEAF
v_gene: TRBV18
j_gene: TRBJ1-1

CDR3aa: ASSLIGQGLQETQY
v_gene: TRBV27
j_gene: TRBJ2-5

CDR3aa: ASSSTGWTYEQY
v_gene: TRBV27
j_gene: TRBJ2-7

CDR3aa: ASSYSERYTGELF
v_gene: TRBV6-5
j_gene: TRBJ2-2

CDR3aa: AWSPSENTGELF
v_gene: TRBV30
j_gene: TRBJ2-2

CDR3aa: ASSWDRHYGYT
v_gene: TRBV5-1
j_gene: TRBJ1-2

CDR3aa: ASSLAVTGTRTYEQY
v_gene: TRBV5-1
j_gene: TRBJ2-7

CDR3aa: SANTDSPSYEQY
v_gene: TRBV20-1
j_gene: TRBJ2-7

CDR3aa: ASSQGLAGFAGELF
v_gene: TRBV28
j_gene: TRBJ2-2

CDR3aa: ASSLQGGTGNTIY
v_gene: TRBV7-9
j_gene: TRBJ1-3

CDR3aa: ASSRLAWTDTQY
v_gene: TRBV6-2/TRBV6-3
j_gene: TRBJ2-3

CDR3aa: ASSAQRIRRQGPSGNTIY
v_gene: TRBV25-1
j_gene: TRBJ1-3

CDR3aa: AISFWDLNSPLH
v_gene: TRBV7-2
j_gene: TRBJ1-6

CDR3aa: AWSVAGFYGGRRETQY
v_gene: TRBV30
j_gene: TRBJ2-5

CDR3aa: ASSYGDSYEQY
v_gene: TRBV27
j_gene: TRBJ2-7

CDR3aa: ASSLYRNTEAF
v_gene: TRBV27
j_gene: TRBJ1-1

CDR3aa: ASSLSSEQY
v_gene: TRBV12-3/TRBV12-4
j_gene: TRBJ2-7

CDR3aa: ASSLGLADLSYEQY
v_gene: TRBV7-2
j_gene: TRBJ2-7

CDR3aa: ASSTESRDQPQH
v_gene: TRBV2
j_gene: TRBJ1-5

CDR3aa: ASSLAGQQPQH
v_gene: TRBV12-3/TRBV12-4
j_gene: TRBJ1-5

CDR3aa: ASTYKLGGIYEQY
v_gene: TRBV7-2
j_gene: TRBJ2-7

CDR3aa: SVRHTENYGYT
v_gene: TRBV20-1
j_gene: TRBJ1-2

CDR3aa: ASSPRDREQAF
v_gene: TRBV12-3/TRBV12-4
j_gene: TRBJ1-1

CDR3aa: ASRDLAGGLSEQY
v_gene: TRBV10-1
j_gene: TRBJ2-7

CDR3aa: ASSAKPGLAGPSSYEQY
v_gene: TRBV5-1
j_gene: TRBJ2-7

CDR3aa: SARDPTGGGETQY
v_gene: TRBV20-1
j_gene: TRBJ2-5

CDR3aa: SARDPSGAPEQY
v_gene: TRBV20-1
j_gene: TRBJ2-7

CDR3aa: ATSRLNRVWEETQY
v_gene: TRBV15
j_gene: TRBJ2-5

CDR3aa: ATSRAGIGAWTGNTIY
v_gene: TRBV15
j_gene: TRBJ1-3

CDR3aa: ACSARGREETQY
v_gene: TRBV12-3/TRBV12-4
j_gene: TRBJ2-5